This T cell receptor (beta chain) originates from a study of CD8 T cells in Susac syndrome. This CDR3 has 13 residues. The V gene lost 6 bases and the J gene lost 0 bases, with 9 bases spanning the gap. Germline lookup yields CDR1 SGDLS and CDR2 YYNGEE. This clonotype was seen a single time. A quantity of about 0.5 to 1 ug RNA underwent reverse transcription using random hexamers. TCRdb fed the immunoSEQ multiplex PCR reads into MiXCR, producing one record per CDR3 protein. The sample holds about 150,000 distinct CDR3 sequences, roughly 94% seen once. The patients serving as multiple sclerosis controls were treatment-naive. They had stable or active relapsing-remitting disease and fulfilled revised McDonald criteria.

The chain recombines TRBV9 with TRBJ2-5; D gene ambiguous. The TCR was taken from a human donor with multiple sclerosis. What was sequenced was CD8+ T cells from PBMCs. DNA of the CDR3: TGTGCCAGCACCTCCGATAACCAAGAGACCCAGTACTTC. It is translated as CASTSDNQETQYF.